This TCR beta chain comes out of a study of blood T cell repertoires in COVID-19. Study in general: The United States, Italy and Spain supplied acute and convalescent COVID-19 samples. T cells, B-cell-depleted T cells, or PBMCs supplied cDNA or gDNA.

The CDR3 consists of 14 residues. V shed 6 bases, J shed 4 bases, and the junction held 7 bases outside the gene matches. Germline CDR1 SGHAT, CDR2 FQNNGV. Original data processing: Counts of nucleated cells, estimated from reference gene primer amplification, were obtained. Clones were sequenced by immunoSEQ multiplex PCR, and TCRdb holds only the in-frame ones, with some missing. V and J calls and clone size are as listed in that table; D and trimming were resolved from the DNA. The data contain around 99,000 clones, roughly 75% of them singletons. The sequenced sample consisted of peripheral blood. The clonotype originates from a man aged 50 to 59 who had recovered from COVID-19. V is TRBV11-2 and J is TRBJ1-1; 8 bases map to TRBD1. The CDR3 loop is CASRRGQGGTEAFF. The CDR3 DNA sequence: TGTGCCAGCAGACGTGGACAGGGAGGCACTGAAGCTTTCTTT. The whole variable domain, remainder taken from reference TRBV11-2 and TRBJ1-1, is EAGVAQSPRYKIIEKRQSVAFWCNPISGHATLYWYQQILGQGPKLLIQFQNNGVVDDSQLPKDRFSAERLKGVDSTLKIQPAKLEDSAVYLCASRRGQGGTEAFFGQGTRLTVV.